Shown below are 27 T cell receptor beta chains from a single sample sequenced in a study of cytomegalovirus exposure and HLA in healthy donors (TCRdb year 2017). The receptor library was made with the immunoSEQ multiplex PCR assay. The multiplex PCR relied on a mix of 60 forward primers for TCR Vbeta segments and 13 reverse primers for TCR Jbeta segments. The table was pulled from immuneACCESS by TCRdb, which kept in-frame rearrangements only. Such tables lose some clones; where checked, under half of the loss comes from unresolved V genes, and the rest has no known cause. The sample yields around 240,000 clones; about 81% were counted once. The top ten clonotypes cover 4.5% to 6% of the sample. The specimen sequenced was PBMCs. The receptors here all came from a woman between 40 and 50 years old in good health and CMV-seropositive.

The rearrangement uses TRBV5-1 and TRBJ2-3; 7 bases are shared with TRBD1. From germline, CDR1 is SGHRS and CDR2 YFSETQ. The CDR3 is 13 amino acids. V lost 6 bases to trimming and J lost 2 bases; unmatched junction nucleotides: 3. The DNA for the CDR3 is TGCGCCAGCAAGACAGGGAACACAGATACGCAGTATTTT. It yields the protein CASKTGNTDTQYF.

V is TRBV5-1 and J is TRBJ2-3, with D perhaps TRBD2 (5 bases). Per the germline V gene, CDR1 is SGHRS and CDR2 is YFSETQ. The CDR3 extends over 17 amino acids. The ends were cut back, 3 bases at V and 3 bases at J, with 20 bases in the middle. CDR3 bases: TGCGCCAGCAGCTCCCCCTGGAACATGAGGGTGACAGATACGCAGTATTTT. Its translation is CASSSPWNMRVTDTQYF.

CDR3 sequence reads: CASSLSLGQTTDTQYF. Here the CDR3 DNA reads TGTGCCAGCAGCTTATCCCTGGGACAGACCACAGATACGCAGTATTTT. The chain uses TRBV7-6 and TRBJ2-3, with 7 bases lining up with TRBD1. J lost 2 bases, V lost 2 bases, and 7 bases had no gene match. Germline CDR1 reads SGHVS; CDR2 reads FNYEAQ. The CDR3 extends over 16 amino acids.

The chain has TRBV10-1 and TRBJ2-7; TRBD2 agrees at 8 bases. Germline trimming cut 2 bases from V and 4 bases from J; bases unmatched to any gene: 7. Germline CDR1 reads WNHNN; CDR2 reads SYGVQD (reference sequence). This CDR3 has 15 residues. In nucleotides, the CDR3 is TGCGCCAGCAGTGAGAGCGGGGGCACGGGGTACGAGCAGTACTTC. This sequence encodes CASSESGGTGYEQYF.

This clone came up once. The J gene is TRBJ1-2, the V gene TRBV5-1; D call uncertain. The CDR3 is 16 residues long. CDR1 and CDR2 from the germline V gene are SGHRS and YFSETQ. The V and J ends lost 4 bases and 4 bases respectively, with 20 bases between them. Here the CDR3 reads CASSPTSGAVLYGYTF. CDR3 in DNA: TGCGCCAGCAGCCCCACTAGTGGAGCAGTCCTCTATGGCTACACCTTC.

The rearrangement links TRBV28 to TRBJ1-4, with no clear D. CDR1 MDHEN and CDR2 SYDVKM come from the germline V gene. V lost 3 bases to trimming and J lost 14 bases, with 10 bases between them. The length of the CDR3 is 11 residues. The CDR3 spells CASSLISQLFF. The CDR3 DNA reads as TGTGCCAGCAGTTTGATCTCGCAGCTGTTTTTT.

V is TRBV4-3 and J is TRBJ1-1, with D unclear. The CDR3 consists of 14 residues. V lost 5 bases to trimming and J lost 0 bases, with 10 bases between them. Per the germline V gene, CDR1 is LGHNA and CDR2 is YSLEER. The CDR3 DNA follows: TGCGCCAGCAGCTCCGATCGGGTGAACACTGAAGCTTTCTTT. It encodes CASSSDRVNTEAFF.

The chain couples TRBV11-2 to TRBJ2-3; 14 positions agree with TRBD2. This CDR3 is 17 amino acids long. After removal of 5 bases from V and 6 bases from J, the junction contained 10 bases not matched to a gene. In germline, CDR1 is SGHAT, CDR2 FQNNGV. Here the CDR3 DNA reads TGTGCCAGCAGCCCTCAGGGACTAGCGGGAGTTTCGGATACGCAGTATTTT. It is translated as CASSPQGLAGVSDTQYF.

The V gene is TRBV29-1, the J gene TRBJ1-2; TRBD1 matches at 7 bases. The CDR3 contains 11 residues. Germline CDR1 and CDR2: SQVTM and ANQGSEA. The V gene end was trimmed by 6 bases and the J gene end by 6 bases; junction bases not matched to a gene: 4. The CDR3 DNA reads as TGCAGCGTGGGACAGCATCATGGCTACACCTTC. This codes for CSVGQHHGYTF.

This rearrangement joins TRBV7-2 to TRBJ2-1, with 8 bases identical to TRBD1. After removal of 5 bases from V and 6 bases from J, the junction contained 12 bases not matched to a gene. The CDR3 totals 16 residues. CDR1 is SGHTA, CDR2 FQGNSA, per germline. The DNA of the CDR3 is TGTGCCAGCAGCCTCAGGGGGCTAGCCGGGGCCAATGAGCAGTTCTTC. Protein: CASSLRGLAGANEQFF. The full variable domain, rest sourced from reference TRBV7-2 and TRBJ2-1, is GAGVSQSPSNKVTEKGKDVELRCDPISGHTALYWYRQSLGQGLEFLIYFQGNSAPDKSGLPSDRFSAERTGGSVSTLTIQRTQQEDSAVYLCASSLRGLAGANEQFFGPGTRLTVL.

CDR3 DNA sequence: TGCGCCAGCAGTCAAGTAATGCTTGAGTCCGCCGCCTACGAGCAGTACTTC. Amino acid sequence: CASSQVMLESAAYEQYF. The rearrangement links TRBV23-1 to TRBJ2-7, with D uncertain. TRBV23-1 is treated as an ORF (open reading frame) with a function not yet certain. The CDR3 is 17 amino acids. Trimming removed 2 bases at V and 2 bases at J, with 19 bases between.

The V call is TRBV19, the J call TRBJ1-3; 9 bases map to TRBD1. The CDR3 sequence is 14 residues long. The V segment lost 5 bases and the J segment 6 bases; nucleotides outside the gene matches: 5. CDR1 is LNHDA, CDR2 SQIVND, per germline (reference sequence). CDR3 DNA: TGTGCCAGTAGTGTACAGGGGGCCGAAAACACCATATATTTT. Translating gives CASSVQGAENTIYF.

This sequence joins TRBV6-5 and TRBJ2-7; 8 bases line up with TRBD1. The CDR3 runs 13 residues. Germline V gives CDR1 MNHEY, CDR2 SVGAGI. V lost 5 bases, J lost 7 bases, and 7 bases stayed unmatched. CDR3 sequence: CASSRDRTWEQYF. CDR3 nucleotides: TGTGCCAGCAGTCGGGACAGGACTTGGGAGCAGTACTTC.

The chain is built from TRBV4-3 and TRBJ1-1, with unresolved D. The germline gives CDR1 LGHNA, CDR2 YSLEER. The ends were cut back, 2 bases at V and 5 bases at J, with 12 bases in the middle. The CDR3 sequence is 14 residues long. Here the CDR3 reads CASSQRPGMTEAFF. In DNA, the CDR3 is TGCGCCAGCAGCCAAAGGCCAGGAATGACTGAAGCTTTCTTT.

The chain uses TRBV27 and TRBJ1-2, with D perhaps TRBD1 (6 bases). Trimming took 10 bases from V and 4 from J, leaving 16 bases between them. The CDR3 covers 13 residues. CDR1 MNHEY and CDR2 SMNVEV come from the germline V gene (reference sequence). The CDR3 is CATAQGPLYGYTF. For the CDR3, the DNA is TGTGCCACCGCACAGGGACCTCTCTATGGCTACACCTTC.

The J gene is TRBJ2-3, the V gene TRBV30; D uncertain. CDR3 length equals 11 residues. V dropped 1 base and J dropped 4 bases, with 3 bases sitting between them. Germline V gene lookup returns CDR1 GTSNPN and CDR2 SVGIG (reference sequence). The CDR3 is CAWSGADTQYF. The CDR3 DNA follows: TGTGCCTGGAGTGGAGCAGATACGCAGTATTTT. The full variable domain, rest sourced from reference TRBV30 and TRBJ2-3, is SQTIHQWPATLVQPVGSPLSLECTVEGTSNPNLYWYRQAAGRGLQLLFYSVGIGQISSEVPQNLSASRPQDRQFILSSKKLLLSDSGFYLCAWSGADTQYFGPGTRLTVL.

The genes are TRBV7-7 and TRBJ1-1; tentative D call: TRBD1 (5 bases). The V end was cut by 4 bases, the J end by 4 bases, with 10 bases between. The CDR3 extends over 13 amino acids. Germline V lookup: CDR1 SSHAT, CDR2 FNYEAQ (reference sequence). CDR3 loop: CASSSAQGTEAFF. The CDR3 DNA sequence: TGTGCCAGCAGCTCCGCCCAGGGCACTGAAGCTTTCTTT.

Only a few counts were recorded for this clone. The chain links TRBV28 to TRBJ1-3; weak D call: TRBD1 (6 bases). The CDR3 sequence is 15 residues long. Germline CDR1 MDHEN, CDR2 SYDVKM. V was cut by 3 bases and J by 4 bases, with 13 bases left in between. CDR3 sequence (DNA): TGTGCCAGCAGTTTCAGGGGTTCAGCAGGAAACACCATATATTTT. The encoded protein is CASSFRGSAGNTIYF.

This rearrangement joins TRBV4-2 to TRBJ1-4; D gene uncertain. The germline V gene has CDR1 LGHNA and CDR2 YNFKEQ. This CDR3 spans 14 amino acids. Trimming took 3 bases from V and 12 from J, leaving 17 bases between them. CDR3 DNA sequence: TGTGCCAGCAGCCACAACCTGGGTCCGGGTCAACTGTTTTTT. The encoded protein is CASSHNLGPGQLFF.

This chain joins TRBV7-6 and TRBJ2-7; 7 bases align to TRBD1. The CDR3 length is 14 residues. The germline V gene encodes CDR1 SGHVS and CDR2 FNYEAQ. V was clipped by 0 bases and J by 6 bases; unmatched bases: 5. The CDR3 nucleotides are TGTGCCAGCAGCTTAGCTCGGGACAGATCCGAGCAGTACTTC. This encodes CASSLARDRSEQYF.

This clone was observed a few times. The V and J genes are TRBV5-1 and TRBJ1-1; no clear D. Trimming removed 0 bases from V and 7 bases from J, with 10 bases in between. Germline V CDR1 and CDR2: SGHRS, YFSETQ. This CDR3 spans 13 amino acids. CDR3 loop: CASSLGGLGEAFF. The CDR3 coding sequence is TGCGCCAGCAGCTTGGGAGGGTTGGGTGAAGCTTTCTTT.

The chain joins TRBV6-6 to TRBJ2-1; D perhaps matches TRBD2 (6 bases). This CDR3 is 12 amino acids long. Trimming stripped 7 bases from V and 6 bases from J, with 10 bases between. Germline V gives CDR1 MNHNY, CDR2 SVGAGI (reference sequence). Here the CDR3 reads CASTPAGNEQFF. In DNA, the CDR3 is TGTGCCAGCACCCCAGCGGGCAATGAGCAGTTCTTC.

The rearrangement joins TRBV5-1 to TRBJ2-3; 8 nucleotides agree with TRBD2. Germline lookup yields CDR1 SGHRS and CDR2 YFSETQ. Trimming cost V 0 bases and J 1 base; bases outside gene matches: 1. There are 15 residues in the CDR3. The CDR3 sequence is CASSLVSGGTDTQYF. Here the CDR3 DNA reads TGCGCCAGCAGCTTGGTTAGCGGGGGCACAGATACGCAGTATTTT.

V and J are TRBV9 and TRBJ1-1; TRBD1 is a possible D gene (5 bases). Deletions cut 4 bases from V and 1 base from J, with 11 bases between. The CDR3 length is 14 residues. Germline V lookup: CDR1 SGDLS, CDR2 YYNGEE. CDR3 residues: CASSSSGGNTEAFF. The CDR3 DNA is TGTGCCAGCAGCTCATCGGGGGGGAACACTGAAGCTTTCTTT.

The V and J genes are TRBV10-2 and TRBJ2-7; tentatively, D is TRBD2 (6 bases). In germline, CDR1 is WSHSY, CDR2 SAAADI. V shed 6 bases and J shed 0 bases, with 9 bases lying between them. This CDR3 has 13 amino acids. The CDR3 DNA follows: TGCGCCAGCAGGGGACTGGGCTCCTACGAGCAGTACTTC. Protein: CASRGLGSYEQYF.

The rearrangement joins TRBV4-3 to TRBJ1-4, with TRBD1 matching 7 bases. V lost 4 bases and J lost 1; bases outside the gene matches: 3. The CDR3 has 15 amino acids. The germline gives CDR1 LGHNA, CDR2 YSLEER. The CDR3 reads CASSPGQRTNEKLFF. The CDR3 nucleotides read TGCGCCAGCAGCCCGGGACAGAGAACTAATGAAAAACTGTTTTTT.

This rearrangement joins TRBV7-8 to TRBJ1-6; 7 bases match TRBD1. Germline V gives CDR1 SGHVS, CDR2 FQNEAQ. The CDR3 extends over 15 amino acids. J lost 7 bases, V lost 3 bases, and 6 bases had no gene match. The CDR3 DNA reads as TGTGCCAGCAGCTTTACCGGGACAGTAAATTCACCCCTCCACTTT. This sequence encodes CASSFTGTVNSPLHF.